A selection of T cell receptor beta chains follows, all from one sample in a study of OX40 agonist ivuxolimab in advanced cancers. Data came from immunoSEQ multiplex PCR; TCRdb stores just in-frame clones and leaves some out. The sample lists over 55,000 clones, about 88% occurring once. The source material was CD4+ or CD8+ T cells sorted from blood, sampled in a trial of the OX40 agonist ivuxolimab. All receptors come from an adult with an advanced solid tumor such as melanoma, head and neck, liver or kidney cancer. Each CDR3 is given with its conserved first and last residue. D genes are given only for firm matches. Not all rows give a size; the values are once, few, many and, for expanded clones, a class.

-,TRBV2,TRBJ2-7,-,TGTGCCAGCAGTGCCGACTACGAGCAGTACTTC,CASSADYEQYF
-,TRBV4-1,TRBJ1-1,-,TGCGCCAGCACCCAAGAGGGGGGCTGGGGCCTTAACACTGAAGCTTTCTTT,CASTQEGGWGLNTEAFF
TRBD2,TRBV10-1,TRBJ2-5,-,TGCGCCAGCAGTGCGGGGACTAGCGAGACCCAGTACTTC,CASSAGTSETQYF
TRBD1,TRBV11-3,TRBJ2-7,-,TGTGCCAGCAGCTTGTCCGGGACAGACTCCTACGAGCAGTACTTC,CASSLSGTDSYEQYF
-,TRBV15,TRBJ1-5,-,TGTGCCACCAGCAGAGATCAATTGGGTTTCAATCAGCCCCAGCATTTT,CATSRDQLGFNQPQHF
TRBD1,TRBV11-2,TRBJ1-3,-,TGTGCCAGCAGCTTAGTAACAGGGGGGAGCTCTGGAAACACCATATATTTT,CASSLVTGGSSGNTIYF
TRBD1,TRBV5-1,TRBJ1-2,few,TGCGCCAGCAGCTTGGGACAGGGGAACTATGGCTACACCTTC,CASSLGQGNYGYTF
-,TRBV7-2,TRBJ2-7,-,TGTGCCAGCAGCTCCACCGGGGACCCCCACGAGCAGTACTTC,CASSSTGDPHEQYF
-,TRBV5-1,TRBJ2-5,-,TGCGCCAGCAGCTTGGAAGGCCAAGAGACCCAGTACTTC,CASSLEGQETQYF
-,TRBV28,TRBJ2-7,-,TGTGCCAGCAGTTTACTGGGGGCAGGAGGTTCCCTTTACGAGCAGTACTTC,CASSLLGAGGSLYEQYF
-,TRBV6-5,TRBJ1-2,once,TGTGCCAGCAGTTACAACCCAGGCTTAGGCTACACCTTC,CASSYNPGLGYTF
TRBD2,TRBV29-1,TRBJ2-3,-,TGCAGCGTCGGGAAAGCGGGGGTGCCAGATACGCAGTATTTT,CSVGKAGVPDTQYF
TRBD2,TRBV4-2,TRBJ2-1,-,TGTGCCAGCAGCCAAGGGAGCGGGGAGCACTACAATGAGCAGTTCTTC,CASSQGSGEHYNEQFF
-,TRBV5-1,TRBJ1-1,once,TGCGCCAGCGGTACTTCCTGGGACACTGAAGCTTTCTTT,CASGTSWDTEAFF
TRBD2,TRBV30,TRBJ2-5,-,TGTGCCTGGAGTGGACTAGCTAAAGAGACCCAGTACTTC,CAWSGLAKETQYF
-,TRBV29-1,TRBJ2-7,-,TGCAGCGTTCTCCTACCCTTCGGTACTTCCTACGAGCAGTACTTC,CSVLLPFGTSYEQYF
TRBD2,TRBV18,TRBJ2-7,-,TGTGCCAGCTCGCAGCTAGCGGCAGACCCTCTTAGCTCCTACGAGCAGTACTTC,CASSQLAADPLSSYEQYF
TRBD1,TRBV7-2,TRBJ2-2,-,TGTGCCAGCAGCAGCTATCAGGGGGCCGGGGAGCTGTTTTTT,CASSSYQGAGELFF
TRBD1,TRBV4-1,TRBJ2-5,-,TGCGCCAGCAGCAAAGGACAGGGGGGCAGAGAGACCCAGTACTTC,CASSKGQGGRETQYF
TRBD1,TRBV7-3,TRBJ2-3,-,TGTGCCAGCAGCCCAAAAAGACAGGGAAGCACAGATACGCAGTATTTT,CASSPKRQGSTDTQYF
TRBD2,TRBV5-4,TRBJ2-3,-,TGTGCCAGCAGCTTGTTTCGGGGAGGGGGCACAGATACGCAGTATTTT,CASSLFRGGGTDTQYF
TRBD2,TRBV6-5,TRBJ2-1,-,TGTGCCAGCAGTTACACTAGCGGAGGGGAATACAATGAGCAGTTCTTC,CASSYTSGGEYNEQFF
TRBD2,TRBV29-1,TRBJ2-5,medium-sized,TGCAGCGTTGAAGATCTCAGCGGGGGTAGAGAGACCCAGTACTTC,CSVEDLSGGRETQYF
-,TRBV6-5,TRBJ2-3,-,TGTGCCAGCAGTACGAGGGGGGGGGCGGCAGATACGCAGTATTTT,CASSTRGGAADTQYF
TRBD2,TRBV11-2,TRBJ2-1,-,TGTGCCAGCAGTGGACTAGCGGGGGTATCCTACAATGAGCAGTTCTTC,CASSGLAGVSYNEQFF
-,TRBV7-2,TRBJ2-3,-,TGTGCCAGCAGCTTAGGGCCCCGGGTATATAGCACAGATACGCAGTATTTT,CASSLGPRVYSTDTQYF
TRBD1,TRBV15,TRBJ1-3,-,TGTGCCACCAGCAGGGGACTGACAGGGGGCGTCCCTGGAAACACCATATATTTT,CATSRGLTGGVPGNTIYF
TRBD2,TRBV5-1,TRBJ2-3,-,TGCGCCAGCAGCTTGGTAAGCGGGGGCACAGATACGCAGTATTTT,CASSLVSGGTDTQYF
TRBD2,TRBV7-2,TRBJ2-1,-,TGTGCCAGCAGGGCCGGGACTAAGAATGAGCAGTTCTTC,CASRAGTKNEQFF
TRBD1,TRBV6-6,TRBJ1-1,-,TGTGCCAGCAGTGACAGGGGGCTGGAAGCTTTCTTT,CASSDRGLEAFF
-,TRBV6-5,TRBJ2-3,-,TGTGCCAGCAGTTACTCGACTAGCACAGATACGCAGTATTTT,CASSYSTSTDTQYF
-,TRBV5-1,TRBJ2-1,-,TGCGCCAGCAGCCGGGACGGAAGCTCCTACAATGAGCAGTTCTTC,CASSRDGSSYNEQFF